This TCR beta chain is drawn from a study of identical twins. This clonotype has a handful of counts. The ends were cut back, 6 bases at V and 9 bases at J, with 0 bases in the middle. The CDR3 spans 8 residues. CDR1 is SEHNR, CDR2 FQNEAQ, per germline (reference sequence). TCRdb recomputed calls from the 5' RACE reads with MiXCR, one row per CDR3 protein. This table holds 550,000 to 700,000 distinct CDR3 sequences, approximately 21% found once. This sample was shared with a second study, whose subject was T cells expressing NK-cell markers.

The V and J genes are TRBV7-9 and TRBJ2-1; D gene ambiguous. This clonotype was sampled from a woman aged 18 to 35 in good health. The material sequenced was PBMCs. The CDR3 DNA reads as TGTGCCAGCAGTGAGCAGTTCTTC. As protein: CASSEQFF.